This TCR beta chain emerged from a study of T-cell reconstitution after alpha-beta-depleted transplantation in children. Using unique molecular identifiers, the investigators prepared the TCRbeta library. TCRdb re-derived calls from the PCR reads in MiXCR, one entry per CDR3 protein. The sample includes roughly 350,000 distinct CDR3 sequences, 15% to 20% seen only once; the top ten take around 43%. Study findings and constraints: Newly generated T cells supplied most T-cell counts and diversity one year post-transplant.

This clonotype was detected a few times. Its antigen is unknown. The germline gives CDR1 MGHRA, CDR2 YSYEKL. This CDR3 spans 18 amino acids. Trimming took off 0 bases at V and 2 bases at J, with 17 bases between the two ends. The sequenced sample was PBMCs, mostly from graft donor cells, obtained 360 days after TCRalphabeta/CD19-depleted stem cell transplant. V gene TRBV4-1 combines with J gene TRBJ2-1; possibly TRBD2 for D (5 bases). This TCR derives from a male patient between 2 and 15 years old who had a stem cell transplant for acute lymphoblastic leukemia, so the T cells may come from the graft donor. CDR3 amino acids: CASSQDPRTGLAYNEQFF. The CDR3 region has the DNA TGCGCCAGCAGCCAAGATCCTCGGACTGGGTTGGCCTACAATGAGCAGTTCTTC.